This section outlines one T cell receptor beta chain sequence together with its context. The CDR3 runs to 14 residues. Germline CDR1 is MNHEY and CDR2 is SVGEGT. The junction had 5 bases not matched to a gene; V was cut back by 2 bases and J by 6 bases. The sample is drawn from a study of blood T cell repertoires in COVID-19. Only in-frame clones appear in the TCRdb table, and some are missing; sequencing was by immunoSEQ multiplex PCR. The sample comprises fewer than 300,000 clones, more than 75% of which are singletons, and over 7.5% rests with the top ten. The receptor was derived from a man aged 35-49 years who had recovered from COVID-19. Source material: peripheral blood. The chain uses TRBV6-2 or TRBV6-3 and TRBJ2-7, with TRBD2 matching over 9 bases. The CDR3 nucleotides are TGTGCCAGCAGTTACGAACTAGCGGGCATCGAGCAGTACTTC. This translates into CASSYELAGIEQYF.